This TCR beta chain emerged from a study of blood T cell repertoires in COVID-19 (dated by TCRdb to between 2020 and 2021). Context from the whole study: Samples covering the acute and convalescent phases of COVID-19 were provided by collaborators in the United States, Italy and Spain. The material from the prospective study consisted of cDNA or gDNA derived from T cells, B-cell-depleted T cells, or PBMCs. The dataset comprised deeply sampled blood TCRbeta repertoires from subjects exposed to, actively infected with, or recovered from COVID-19. The repertoires were released in a freely available public database intended as a resource for research on the immune response to SARS-CoV-2. Samples came from the ongoing ImmuneRACE study (first 160 participants) plus 1,254 subjects from 6 global collaborators. A de-identified subject ID, COVID-19 status, age in years and sex were almost always included in the sample metadata. Where HLA class I and class II types were available, the types were taken from metadata supplied by the sample provider, not from assay-based typing. Broader findings and caveats from the paper: Clinical and demographic metadata were provided uncurated, with the amount varying by source and participant.

Measured from the cysteine to the phenylalanine, the CDR3 is 17 residues long. Only the CDR3 region is kept as DNA, spanning 51 bases read in frame from base 1. The germline V gene encodes CDR1 SGDLS and CDR2 YYNGEE. V loses 0 bases at its end and J loses 6 bases; junction bases beyond the gene matches: 8. In Seattle, one collaborating source enrolled patients while the infection was active and tracked those patients longitudinally over the course of disease. The collaborating institutions used their own protocols to collect whole blood in K2EDTA tubes. For TCRbeta analysis, collaborators shipped samples in one of three forms: frozen whole blood, isolated PBMCs, or DNA extracted from either of those sample types. This clone was found a few times. The target of this receptor is not known. Per-base qualities were not stored, and no clone one base away is much larger. The immunoSEQ Assay, a bias-controlled multiplex PCR, was used to amplify TCRbeta CDR3 regions from genomic DNA. The authors processed their data as follows. Nucleated cell counts per sample were estimated from amplification of reference gene primers within the assay. To quantify the absolute abundance of each unique TCRbeta CDR3 rearrangement, sequence reads were collapsed and filtered. For each sample, productive Simpson clonality was calculated as the square root of Simpson's diversity index over productive rearrangements. TCRdb provides this immuneACCESS table in a form limited to in-frame rearrangements. Some clones are lacking; in checked studies, under half of them reflect an unresolved V gene, and why the rest are absent is not known. V, J and clone size reflect that table, while D and trimming were determined from the DNA. The sample includes 310,000 or so clones, with 87% observed a single time. The ten biggest clones cover 7.5% to 10% of the sample.

Material for sequencing was peripheral blood. The source of this sequence is a young man with COVID-19, enrolled during active disease. The sequence is built from TRBV9 and TRBJ2-2, with 10 bases in between that match TRBD2. The nucleotide sequence is TGTGCCAGCAGCGTAGCTCCTTCAGCGGGGGGGCCCGGGGAGCTGTTTTTT. This translates into CASSVAPSAGGPGELFF.